The TCR beta chain described here comes from a study of cytomegalovirus exposure and HLA in healthy donors. The germline CDR1 and CDR2 sequences are MRHNA and SNTAGT. The CDR3 spans 16 residues. 60 Vbeta and 13 Jbeta primers were used in PCR. The method was immunoSEQ multiplex PCR; TCRdb's version includes in-frame clones alone and lacks a portion of them. The sample includes 150,000 or so clones, roughly 80% of them seen just once. V and J are TRBV6-4 and TRBJ2-5; TRBD1 aligns across 7 bases. The J call may be mistaken, given a closer DNA end match to TRBJ2-7. This receptor was taken from a male donor in good health and CMV-seropositive. Sequencing was done on a sample of PBMCs. This CDR3 is CASSDSVGQGAYEQYF. DNA for the CDR3: TGTGCCAGCAGTGACTCTGTCGGCCAGGGGGCCTACGAGCAGTACTTC.